The 25 T cell receptor beta chains given below trace back to one sample, sequenced in a study of Graves' ophthalmopathy and Graves' hyperthyroidism. The authors amplified TCR beta CDR3 regions, and they did so from RNA transcripts for repertoire sequencing. The first round was an RT-PCR with HTBI primers, and the second round was a multiplex PCR. MiXCR, run by TCRdb on the multiplex PCR reads, gives a single entry per CDR3 protein. The table includes roughly 160,000 distinct CDR3 sequences, around 39% detected once. Sequenced sample: peripheral blood. Receptor source: a man aged 30-40 years with Graves' ophthalmopathy.

The V gene is TRBV6-1, the J gene TRBJ2-7, with a possible D match to TRBD1 (5 bases). The CDR3 runs to 13 residues. Trimming shortened V by 6 bases and J by 6 bases, and 15 bases separated the two germline ends. The germline CDR1 and CDR2 sequences are MNHNS and SASEGT. CDR3 residues: CASRTDSALEQYF. The CDR3 coding sequence is TGTGCCAGCAGAACTGACAGTGCGCTCGAGCAGTACTTC.

This chain links TRBV6-1 with TRBJ1-2, with D uncertain. Germline CDR1 and CDR2: MNHNS and SASEGT. The CDR3 covers 11 residues. Trimming cost V 5 bases and J 5 bases, with 6 bases left between them. The CDR3 is CASSPVYGYTF. CDR3 nucleotide sequence: TGTGCCAGCAGTCCAGTTTATGGCTACACCTTC.

The chain carries TRBV28 and TRBJ1-5; D gene ambiguous. V lost 5 bases, J lost 3 bases, and 17 bases lay in between. CDR3 length equals 16 residues. Germline values: CDR1 MDHEN, CDR2 SYDVKM. In DNA, the CDR3 is TGTGCCAGCAGTAATGGAGGAGGGAGGGACAATCAGCCCCAGCATTTT. The encoded protein is CASSNGGGRDNQPQHF. The whole variable domain, remainder taken from reference TRBV28 and TRBJ1-5, is DVKVTQSSRYLVKRTGEKVFLECVQDMDHENMFWYRQDPGLGLRLIYFSYDVKMKEKGDIPEGYSVSREKKERFSLILESASTNQTSMYLCASSNGGGRDNQPQHFGDGTRLSIL.

This clonotype was detected ten times or more. This rearrangement joins TRBV12-3 or TRBV12-4 to TRBJ2-2; 10 positions agree with TRBD2. V shed 6 bases and J 3 bases; nucleotides not matched to a gene: 7. The CDR3 runs 16 residues. The CDR3 DNA sequence: TGTGCCAGCAGCCAGGCGGGACTAGCGCACACCGGGGAGCTGTTTTTT. It specifies CASSQAGLAHTGELFF.

This clonotype was observed a handful of times. The chain recombines TRBV12-3 or TRBV12-4 with TRBJ1-1; D not resolved. Trimming left V 3 bases short and J 11 bases short, with 10 bases between. The CDR3 spans 11 residues. The CDR3 DNA is TGTGCCAGCAGTTTCAGGAATCGCGCTTTCTTT. The encoded protein is CASSFRNRAFF.

This clonotype has only a few counts. This rearrangement joins TRBV7-2 to TRBJ2-5; D could derive from TRBD1 or TRBD2 (7 bases each). Germline V CDR1 and CDR2: SGHTA, FQGNSA. The CDR3 length is 14 residues. Deletions cut 4 bases from V and 7 bases from J, with 16 bases between. The CDR3 reads CASSWEGALGTQYF. DNA of the CDR3: TGTGCCAGCAGCTGGGAGGGGGCCCTTGGGACCCAGTACTTC.

At least ten counts were recorded for this clonotype. The rearrangement links TRBV11-2 to TRBJ2-2; the D gene is possibly TRBD1 (6 bases). CDR3 length equals 16 residues. The germline V gene has CDR1 SGHAT and CDR2 FQNNGV. Trimming stripped 1 base from V and 4 bases from J, with 13 bases between. The CDR3 DNA reads TGTGCCAGCAGCTTAGTACCCCCAGGGGTCACCGGGGAGCTGTTTTTT. Protein product: CASSLVPPGVTGELFF.

The sample holds many counts of this clonotype. The chain couples TRBV6-5 to TRBJ2-7; D might be TRBD1 (5 bases). Trimming shortened V by 0 bases and J by 2 bases, and 8 bases separated the two germline ends. Germline assignment: CDR1 MNHEY and CDR2 SVGAGI. This CDR3 comprises 14 residues. CDR3 loop: CASSYSTVAYEQYF. The CDR3 DNA reads as TGTGCCAGCAGTTACTCGACAGTAGCCTACGAGCAGTACTTC.

The J gene is TRBJ2-5, the V gene TRBV15, with TRBD2 matching 16 bases. Looked up from germline, CDR1 is LNHNV and CDR2 is YYDKDF (reference sequence). The J segment lost 9 bases and the V segment lost 0 bases, leaving 4 bases of the junction unmatched. The CDR3 has 16 amino acids. CDR3 sequence reads: CATSRDGGTSGRAQYF. CDR3 DNA sequence: TGTGCCACCAGCAGAGATGGGGGGACTAGCGGGAGGGCCCAGTACTTC.

Many counts were recorded for this clonotype. The chain uses TRBV28 and TRBJ2-5, with TRBD2 identical over 9 bases. V was clipped by 4 bases and J by 2 bases; unmatched bases: 8. CDR3 length equals 16 residues. Germline V gene sequence: CDR1 MDHEN, CDR2 SYDVKM. The CDR3 DNA reads TGTGCCAGCAGTTCAGATCTAGCGGGGATACAAGAGACCCAGTACTTC. This codes for CASSSDLAGIQETQYF.

The chain joins TRBV6-5 to TRBJ2-5; either TRBD1 or TRBD2 may supply D (5 bases each). V was shortened by 0 bases and J by 13 bases, with 21 bases between the two germline ends. The germline V gene encodes CDR1 MNHEY and CDR2 SVGAGI. The CDR3 has 15 amino acids. The CDR3 region is CASSYSRRGPKEMYF. CDR3 sequence (DNA): TGTGCCAGCAGTTACTCGAGACGGGGCCCCAAGGAGATGTACTTC.

V usage is TRBV12-3 or TRBV12-4 and J usage is TRBJ2-7; D call uncertain. CDR3 length equals 14 residues. Trimming took 1 base from V and 6 from J, leaving 13 bases between them. For the CDR3, the DNA is TGTGCCAGCAGTTTAGGGCATCGGGCCGGCGAGCAGTACTTC. Translated, it gives CASSLGHRAGEQYF.

V usage is TRBV6-1 and J usage is TRBJ2-7; 11 bases fit TRBD2. The CDR3 is 16 amino acids. CDR1 and CDR2 (germline): MNHNS, SASEGT. V dropped 5 bases and J dropped 5; count of bases not matched to a gene: 11. The CDR3 reads CASSRTTSGRGDEQYF. CDR3 nucleotide sequence: TGTGCCAGCAGTCGTACTACTAGCGGGAGAGGCGACGAGCAGTACTTC.

This clonotype showed up many times. The chain employs TRBV7-9 and TRBJ2-3, with D unclear. In germline, CDR1 is SEHNR, CDR2 FQNEAQ (reference sequence). This CDR3 comprises 12 residues. Trimming left V 5 bases short and J 3 bases short, with 6 bases between. As DNA, the CDR3 is TGTGCCAGCAGCCAACGGACAGATACGCAGTATTTT. Protein sequence: CASSQRTDTQYF.

The gene calls are TRBV29-1 and TRBJ1-2, with D perhaps TRBD1 (5 bases). The CDR3 runs 14 residues. From germline, CDR1 is SQVTM and CDR2 ANQGSEA. Trimming removed 3 bases at V and 8 bases at J, with 19 bases between. The CDR3 reads CSVDGPGRSGGYTF. As DNA, the CDR3 is TGCAGCGTTGATGGTCCGGGGCGTTCGGGCGGCTACACCTTC.

This clonotype was detected ten times or more. The chain recombines TRBV6-2 or TRBV6-3 with TRBJ1-5; tentatively, D is TRBD1 (6 bases). The CDR3 is made up of 15 amino acids. Per the germline V gene, CDR1 is MNHEY and CDR2 is SVGEGT. Trimming cost V 4 bases and J 2 bases, with 12 bases left between them. In nucleotides, the CDR3 is TGTGCCAGCAGTTTATGGGGGCGCGGCAATCAGCCCCAGCATTTT. Translated: CASSLWGRGNQPQHF.

This clonotype occurred many times. The J gene is TRBJ1-6, the V gene TRBV28; TRBD1 agrees at 12 bases. V lost 2 bases to trimming and J lost 4 bases; unmatched junction nucleotides: 3. Germline V gives CDR1 MDHEN, CDR2 SYDVKM. CDR3 length equals 17 residues. The CDR3 loop is CASSLVGQGAYNSPLHF. DNA of the CDR3: TGTGCCAGCAGTTTAGTGGGACAGGGGGCGTATAATTCACCCCTCCACTTT.

In its sample, this clonotype was seen many times. J is TRBJ2-5 and V is TRBV11-2; perhaps TRBD1 as D (6 bases). The V and J ends lost 3 bases and 5 bases respectively, with 13 bases between them. Germline V gene lookup returns CDR1 SGHAT and CDR2 FQNNGV. The CDR3 covers 14 residues. CDR3 residues: CASSFQGITETQYF. The DNA of the CDR3 is TGTGCCAGCAGCTTTCAGGGGATCACGGAGACCCAGTACTTC.

The chain couples TRBV6-5 to TRBJ2-7, with unresolved D. The V end lost 0 bases, the J end lost 5 bases, and 11 bases lay between the germline ends. From germline, CDR1 is MNHEY and CDR2 SVGAGI. The CDR3 consists of 14 residues. The CDR3 spells CASSYSLPGDEQYF. In DNA form, the CDR3 reads TGTGCCAGCAGTTACTCGTTGCCTGGGGACGAGCAGTACTTC.

This clonotype appeared many times. The gene calls are TRBV15 and TRBJ1-5; D gene ambiguous. In germline, CDR1 is LNHNV, CDR2 YYDKDF (reference sequence). This CDR3 comprises 13 residues. V lost 4 bases and J 6 bases, leaving 10 bases between the germline ends. This chain's CDR3 is CATSNGEIQPQHF. For the CDR3, the DNA is TGTGCCACCAGCAATGGGGAAATTCAGCCCCAGCATTTT.

The chain is built from TRBV2 and TRBJ1-2; D possibly corresponds to TRBD1 (6 bases). V was cut by 4 bases and J by 4 bases, with 13 bases left in between. CDR3 size: 14 residues. Germline V gene sequence: CDR1 SNHLY, CDR2 FYNNEI. Here the CDR3 reads CASSVGGVGYGYTF. The CDR3 region has the DNA TGTGCCAGCAGTGTGGGGGGCGTCGGCTATGGCTACACCTTC.

This clonotype was found many times. The chain employs TRBV6-1 and TRBJ1-1; a possible D gene is TRBD1 (5 bases). The CDR3 is 14 amino acids. V dropped 3 bases and J dropped 3 bases, with 11 bases sitting between them. CDR1 and CDR2 (germline): MNHNS, SASEGT. CDR3 nucleotides: TGTGCCAGCAGTGAGGCAGGACACTACACTGAAGCTTTCTTT. It encodes CASSEAGHYTEAFF.

V and J are TRBV28 and TRBJ1-6; D call uncertain. V was cut by 3 bases and J by 4 bases, with 19 bases left in between. Germline CDR1 is MDHEN and CDR2 is SYDVKM. This CDR3 is 18 amino acids long. The CDR3 sequence is CASSFDGDLGSYNSPLHF. DNA for the CDR3: TGTGCCAGCAGTTTTGATGGGGATTTGGGCTCTTATAATTCACCCCTCCACTTT.

This clonotype came up many times. This chain uses TRBV6-5 with TRBJ1-1; D not resolved. The CDR3 loop spans 14 amino acids. CDR1 is MNHEY and CDR2 is SVGAGI in the germline V gene. V lost 4 bases and J lost 0, with 9 bases in between. CDR3 residues: CASSSGLMNTEAFF. As DNA, the CDR3 is TGTGCCAGCAGTTCCGGCTTGATGAACACTGAAGCTTTCTTT.

This clonotype was seen just once. V and J are TRBV28 and TRBJ1-5; D is unclear. V lost 2 bases and J 6 bases, leaving 14 bases between the germline ends. CDR3 length equals 15 residues. The V gene's germline CDR1 is MDHEN and CDR2 SYDVKM. DNA of the CDR3: TGTGCCAGCAGTTTAATGTCTCTAGGCGGTCAGCCCCAGCATTTT. It translates to CASSLMSLGGQPQHF.